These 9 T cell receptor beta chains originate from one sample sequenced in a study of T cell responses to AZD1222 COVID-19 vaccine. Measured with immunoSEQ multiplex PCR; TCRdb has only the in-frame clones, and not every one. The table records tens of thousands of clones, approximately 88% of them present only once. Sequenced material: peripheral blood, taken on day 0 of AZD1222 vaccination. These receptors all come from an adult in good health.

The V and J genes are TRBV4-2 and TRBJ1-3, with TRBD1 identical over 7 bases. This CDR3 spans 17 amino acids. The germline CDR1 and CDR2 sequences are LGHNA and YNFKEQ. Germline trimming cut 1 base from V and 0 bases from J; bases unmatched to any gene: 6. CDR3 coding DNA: TGTGCCAGCAGCCAAGGGGTGCCAGGGGGCTCTGGAAACACCATATATTTT. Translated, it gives CASSQGVPGGSGNTIYF.

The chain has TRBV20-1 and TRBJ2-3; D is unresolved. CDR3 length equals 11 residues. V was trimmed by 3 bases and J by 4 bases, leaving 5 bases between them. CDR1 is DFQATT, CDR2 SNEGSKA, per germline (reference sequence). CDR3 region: CSARFSDTQYF. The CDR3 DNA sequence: TGCAGTGCTAGGTTTTCAGATACGCAGTATTTT.

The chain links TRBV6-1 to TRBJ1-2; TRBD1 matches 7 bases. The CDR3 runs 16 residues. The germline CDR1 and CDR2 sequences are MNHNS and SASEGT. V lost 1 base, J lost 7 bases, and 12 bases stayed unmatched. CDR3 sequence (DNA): TGTGCCAGCAGTGAAGATGAAACAGGGGTGATTTCTGGCTACACCTTC. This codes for CASSEDETGVISGYTF.

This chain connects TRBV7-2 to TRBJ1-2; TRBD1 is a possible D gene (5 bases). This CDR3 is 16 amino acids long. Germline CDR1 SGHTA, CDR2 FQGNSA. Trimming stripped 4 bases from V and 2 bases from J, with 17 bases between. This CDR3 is CASSYGLRGWNYGYTF. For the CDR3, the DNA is TGTGCCAGCAGCTACGGTCTTAGGGGATGGAACTATGGCTACACCTTC.

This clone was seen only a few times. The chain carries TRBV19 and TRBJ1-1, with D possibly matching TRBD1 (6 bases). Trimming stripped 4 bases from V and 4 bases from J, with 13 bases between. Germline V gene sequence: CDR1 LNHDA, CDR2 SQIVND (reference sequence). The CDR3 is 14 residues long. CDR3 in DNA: TGTGCCAGTAGTAACAGGGCATCGGTCACTGAAGCTTTCTTT. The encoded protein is CASSNRASVTEAFF. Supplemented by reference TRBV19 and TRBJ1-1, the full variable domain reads DGGITQSPKYLFRKEGQNVTLSCEQNLNHDAMYWYRQDPGQGLRLIYYSQIVNDFQKGDIAEGYSVSREKKESFPLTVTSAQKNPTAFYLCASSNRASVTEAFFGQGTRLTVV.

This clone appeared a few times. DNA for the CDR3: TGTGCCAGCAGCCCAGGGACAACCCCAGGTGAAGCTTTCTTT. Translated: CASSPGTTPGEAFF. V is TRBV11-2 and J is TRBJ1-1; possibly TRBD1 for D (6 bases). The V gene lost 5 bases and the J gene lost 7 bases, with 17 bases spanning the gap. The CDR3 is 14 amino acids. CDR1 SGHAT and CDR2 FQNNGV come from the germline V gene.

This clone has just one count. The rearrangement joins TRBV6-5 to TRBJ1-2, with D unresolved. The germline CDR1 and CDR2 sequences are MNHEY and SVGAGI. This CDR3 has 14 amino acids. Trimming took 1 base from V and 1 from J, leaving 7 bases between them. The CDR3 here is CASSYLRSNYGYTF. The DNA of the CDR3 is TGTGCCAGCAGTTACTTACGCAGTAACTATGGCTACACCTTC.

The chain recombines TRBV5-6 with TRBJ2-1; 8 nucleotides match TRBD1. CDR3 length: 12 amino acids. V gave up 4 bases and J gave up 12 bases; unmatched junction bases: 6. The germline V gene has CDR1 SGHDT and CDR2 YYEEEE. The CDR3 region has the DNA TGTGCCAGCAGCAACCCAGGGGGCGGGCAGTTCTTC. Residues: CASSNPGGGQFF.

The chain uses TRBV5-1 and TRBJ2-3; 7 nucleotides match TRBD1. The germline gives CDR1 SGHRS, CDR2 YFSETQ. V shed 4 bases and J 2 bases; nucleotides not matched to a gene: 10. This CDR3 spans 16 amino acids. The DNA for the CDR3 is TGCGCCAGCAGCCCGGGACAGCGCATTGACACAGATACGCAGTATTTT. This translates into CASSPGQRIDTDTQYF. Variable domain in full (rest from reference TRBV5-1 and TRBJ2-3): KAGVTQTPRYLIKTRGQQVTLSCSPISGHRSVSWYQQTPGQGLQFLFEYFSETQRNKGNFPGRFSGRQFSNSRSEMNVSTLELGDSALYLCASSPGQRIDTDTQYFGPGTRLTVL.